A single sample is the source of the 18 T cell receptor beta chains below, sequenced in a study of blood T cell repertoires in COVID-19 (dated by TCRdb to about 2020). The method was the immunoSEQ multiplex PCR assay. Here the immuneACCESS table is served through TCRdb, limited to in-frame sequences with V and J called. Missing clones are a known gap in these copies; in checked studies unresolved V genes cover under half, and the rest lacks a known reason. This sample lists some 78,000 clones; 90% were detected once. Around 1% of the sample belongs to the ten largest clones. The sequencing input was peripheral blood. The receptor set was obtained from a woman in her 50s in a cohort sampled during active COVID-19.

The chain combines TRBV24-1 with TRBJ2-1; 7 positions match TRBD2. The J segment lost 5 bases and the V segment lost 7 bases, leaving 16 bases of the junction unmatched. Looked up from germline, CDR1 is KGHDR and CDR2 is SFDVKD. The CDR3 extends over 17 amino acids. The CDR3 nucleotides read TGTGCCACCAGCCGCAACGGGGCGGGAGTAAAGAACAATGAGCAGTTCTTC. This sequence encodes CATSRNGAGVKNNEQFF.

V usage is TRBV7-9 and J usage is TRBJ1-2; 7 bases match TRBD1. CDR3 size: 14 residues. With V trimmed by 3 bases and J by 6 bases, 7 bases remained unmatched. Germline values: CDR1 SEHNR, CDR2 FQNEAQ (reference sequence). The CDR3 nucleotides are TGTGCCAGCAGCTTTGCTGACAGGGCCCATGGCTACACCTTC. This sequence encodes CASSFADRAHGYTF.

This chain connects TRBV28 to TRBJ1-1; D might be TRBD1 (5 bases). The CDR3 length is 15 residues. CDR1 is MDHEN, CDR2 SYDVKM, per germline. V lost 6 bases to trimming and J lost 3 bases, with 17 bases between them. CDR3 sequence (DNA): TGTGCCAGCAGCCTCGGTGGGGCGGGGCACACTGAAGCTTTCTTT. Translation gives CASSLGGAGHTEAFF.

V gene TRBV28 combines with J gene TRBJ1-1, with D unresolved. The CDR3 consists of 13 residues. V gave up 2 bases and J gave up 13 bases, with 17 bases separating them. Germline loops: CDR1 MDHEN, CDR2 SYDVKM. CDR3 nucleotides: TGTGCCAGCAGTTTAACAATCGACAACTCTCATTTCTTT. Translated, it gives CASSLTIDNSHFF.

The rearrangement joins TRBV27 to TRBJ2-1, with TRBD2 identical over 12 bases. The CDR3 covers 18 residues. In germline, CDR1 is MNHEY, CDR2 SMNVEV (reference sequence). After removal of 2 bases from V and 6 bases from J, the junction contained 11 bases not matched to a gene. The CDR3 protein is CASSLPPRLAGVGNEQFF. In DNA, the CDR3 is TGTGCCAGCAGTTTACCCCCCCGACTAGCGGGAGTTGGCAATGAGCAGTTCTTC.

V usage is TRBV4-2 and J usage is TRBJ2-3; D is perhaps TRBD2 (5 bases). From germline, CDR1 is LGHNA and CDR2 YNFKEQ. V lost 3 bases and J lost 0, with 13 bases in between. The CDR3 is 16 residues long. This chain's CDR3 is CASSQTLAESTDTQYF. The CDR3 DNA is TGTGCCAGCAGCCAGACGCTAGCTGAGAGCACAGATACGCAGTATTTT.

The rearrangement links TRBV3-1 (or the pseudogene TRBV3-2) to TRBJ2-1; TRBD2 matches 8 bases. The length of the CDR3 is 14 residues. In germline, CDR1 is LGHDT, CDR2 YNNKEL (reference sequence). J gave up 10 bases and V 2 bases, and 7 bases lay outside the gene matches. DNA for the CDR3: TGTGCCAGCAGCCAACATTCCCTAGCGGGCGAGCAGTTCTTC. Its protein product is CASSQHSLAGEQFF.

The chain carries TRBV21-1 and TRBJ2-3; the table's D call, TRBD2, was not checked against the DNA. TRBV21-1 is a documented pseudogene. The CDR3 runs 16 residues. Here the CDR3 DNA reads TGTGCCAGCAGCGCCTCTACTAGCGGGGCTACAGATACGCAGTATTTT. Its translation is CASSASTSGATDTQYF.

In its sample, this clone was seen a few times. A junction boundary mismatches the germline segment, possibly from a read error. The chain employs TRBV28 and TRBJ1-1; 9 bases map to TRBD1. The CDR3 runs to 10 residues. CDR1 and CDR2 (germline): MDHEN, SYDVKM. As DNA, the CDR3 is TGTGCCAGCAGTTCACAGGGGGCGACGTTT. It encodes CASSSQGATF.

The CDR3 is CASSLTGTSTDTQYF. The CDR3, as DNA: TGCGCCAGCAGCTTAACCGGGACTAGCACAGATACGCAGTATTTT. The chain links TRBV5-1 to TRBJ2-3, with D perhaps TRBD2 (6 bases). Trimming pared 2 bases from V and 0 bases from J, leaving 10 bases between. This CDR3 is 15 amino acids long. The germline V gene has CDR1 SGHRS and CDR2 YFSETQ. The full variable domain, rest sourced from reference TRBV5-1 and TRBJ2-3, is KAGVTQTPRYLIKTRGQQVTLSCSPISGHRSVSWYQQTPGQGLQFLFEYFSETQRNKGNFPGRFSGRQFSNSRSEMNVSTLELGDSALYLCASSLTGTSTDTQYFGPGTRLTVL.

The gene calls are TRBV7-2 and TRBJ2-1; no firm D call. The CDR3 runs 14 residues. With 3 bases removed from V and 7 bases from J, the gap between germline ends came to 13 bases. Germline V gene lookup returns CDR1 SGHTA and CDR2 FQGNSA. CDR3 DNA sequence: TGTGCCAGCAGCTTCCCCCGGGTTGAGAATGAGCAGTTCTTC. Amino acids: CASSFPRVENEQFF.

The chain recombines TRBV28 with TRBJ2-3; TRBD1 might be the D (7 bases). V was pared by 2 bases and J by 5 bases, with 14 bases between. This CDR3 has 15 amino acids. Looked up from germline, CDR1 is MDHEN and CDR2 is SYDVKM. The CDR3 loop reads CASSLRAGGRDTQYF. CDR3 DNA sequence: TGTGCCAGCAGTTTAAGGGCAGGGGGGAGAGATACGCAGTATTTT.

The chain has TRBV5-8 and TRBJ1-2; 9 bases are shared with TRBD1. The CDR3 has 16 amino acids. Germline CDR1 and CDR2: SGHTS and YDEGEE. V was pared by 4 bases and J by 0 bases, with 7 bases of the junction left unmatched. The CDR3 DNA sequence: TGTGCCAGCAGCGGCGGGACAGGGAAGGCTAACTATGGCTACACCTTC. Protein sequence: CASSGGTGKANYGYTF.

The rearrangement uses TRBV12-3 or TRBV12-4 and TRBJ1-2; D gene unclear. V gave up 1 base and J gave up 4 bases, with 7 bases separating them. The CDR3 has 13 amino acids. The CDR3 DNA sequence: TGTGCCAGCAGTTTAGGAGGTTCCTATGGCTACACCTTC. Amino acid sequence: CASSLGGSYGYTF.

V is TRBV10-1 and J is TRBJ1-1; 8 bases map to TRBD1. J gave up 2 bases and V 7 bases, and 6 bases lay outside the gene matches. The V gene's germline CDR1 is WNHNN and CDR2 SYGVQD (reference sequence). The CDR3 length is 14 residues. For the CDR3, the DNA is TGCGCCAGCAAGCCGACAGGGGAAAACACTGAAGCTTTCTTT. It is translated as CASKPTGENTEAFF.

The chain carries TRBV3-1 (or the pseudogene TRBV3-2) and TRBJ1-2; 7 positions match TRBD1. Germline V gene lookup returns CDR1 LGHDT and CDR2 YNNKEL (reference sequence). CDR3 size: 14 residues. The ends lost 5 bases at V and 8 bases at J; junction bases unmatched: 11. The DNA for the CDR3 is TGTGCCAGCAGCTTCACAGGGGATGCGAGAGGCTACACCTTC. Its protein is CASSFTGDARGYTF.

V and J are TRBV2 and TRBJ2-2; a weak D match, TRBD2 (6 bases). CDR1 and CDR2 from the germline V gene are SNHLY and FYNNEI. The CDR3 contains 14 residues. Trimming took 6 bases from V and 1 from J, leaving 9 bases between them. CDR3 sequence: CASRGTLNTGELFF. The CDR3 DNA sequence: TGTGCCAGCAGGGGGACTTTGAACACCGGGGAGCTGTTTTTT.

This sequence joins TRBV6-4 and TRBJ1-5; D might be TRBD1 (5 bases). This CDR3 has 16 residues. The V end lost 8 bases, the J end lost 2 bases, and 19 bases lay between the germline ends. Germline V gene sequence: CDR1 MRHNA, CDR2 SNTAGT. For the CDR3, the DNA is TGTGCCAGCCTTTTCCCAGGGTCATGGTGCAATCAGCCCCAGCATTTT. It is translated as CASLFPGSWCNQPQHF.